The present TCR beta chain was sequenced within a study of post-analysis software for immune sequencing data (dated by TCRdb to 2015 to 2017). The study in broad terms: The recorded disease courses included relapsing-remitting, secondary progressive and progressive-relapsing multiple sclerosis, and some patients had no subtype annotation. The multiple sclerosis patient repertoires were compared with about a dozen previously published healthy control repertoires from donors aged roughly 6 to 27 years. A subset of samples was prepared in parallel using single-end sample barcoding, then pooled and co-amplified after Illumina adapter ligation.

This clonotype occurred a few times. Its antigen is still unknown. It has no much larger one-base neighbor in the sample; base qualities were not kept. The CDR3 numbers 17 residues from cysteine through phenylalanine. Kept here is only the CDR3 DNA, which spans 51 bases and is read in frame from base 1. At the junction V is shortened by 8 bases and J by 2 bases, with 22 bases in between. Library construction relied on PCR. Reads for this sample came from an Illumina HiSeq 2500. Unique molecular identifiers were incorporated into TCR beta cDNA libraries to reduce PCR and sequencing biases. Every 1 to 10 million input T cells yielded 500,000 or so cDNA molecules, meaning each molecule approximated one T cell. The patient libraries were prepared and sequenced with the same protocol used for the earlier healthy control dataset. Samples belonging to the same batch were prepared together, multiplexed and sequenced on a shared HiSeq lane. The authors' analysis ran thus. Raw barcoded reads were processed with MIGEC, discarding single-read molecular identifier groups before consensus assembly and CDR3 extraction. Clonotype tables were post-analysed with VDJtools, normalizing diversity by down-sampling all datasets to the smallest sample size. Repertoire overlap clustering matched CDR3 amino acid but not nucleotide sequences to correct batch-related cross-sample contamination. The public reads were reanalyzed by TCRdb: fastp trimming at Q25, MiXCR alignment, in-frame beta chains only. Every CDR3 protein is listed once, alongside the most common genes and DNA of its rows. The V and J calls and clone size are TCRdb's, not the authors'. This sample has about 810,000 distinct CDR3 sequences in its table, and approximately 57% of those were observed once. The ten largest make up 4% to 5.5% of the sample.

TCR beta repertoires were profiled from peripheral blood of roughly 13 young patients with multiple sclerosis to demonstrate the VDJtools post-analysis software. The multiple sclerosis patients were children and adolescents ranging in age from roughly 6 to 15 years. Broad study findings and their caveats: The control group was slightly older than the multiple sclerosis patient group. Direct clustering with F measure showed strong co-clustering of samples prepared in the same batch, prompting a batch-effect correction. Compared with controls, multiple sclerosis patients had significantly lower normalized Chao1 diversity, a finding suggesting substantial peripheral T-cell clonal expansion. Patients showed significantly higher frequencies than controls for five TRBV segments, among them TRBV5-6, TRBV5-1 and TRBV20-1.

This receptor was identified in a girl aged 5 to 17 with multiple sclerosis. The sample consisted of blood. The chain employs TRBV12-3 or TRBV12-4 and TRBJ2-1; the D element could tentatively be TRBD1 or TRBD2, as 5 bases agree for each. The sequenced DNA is TGTGCCAGCTACTCCTTCGAGGGTAGGGGCACCTACAATGAGCAGTTCTTC. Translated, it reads CASYSFEGRGTYNEQFF.